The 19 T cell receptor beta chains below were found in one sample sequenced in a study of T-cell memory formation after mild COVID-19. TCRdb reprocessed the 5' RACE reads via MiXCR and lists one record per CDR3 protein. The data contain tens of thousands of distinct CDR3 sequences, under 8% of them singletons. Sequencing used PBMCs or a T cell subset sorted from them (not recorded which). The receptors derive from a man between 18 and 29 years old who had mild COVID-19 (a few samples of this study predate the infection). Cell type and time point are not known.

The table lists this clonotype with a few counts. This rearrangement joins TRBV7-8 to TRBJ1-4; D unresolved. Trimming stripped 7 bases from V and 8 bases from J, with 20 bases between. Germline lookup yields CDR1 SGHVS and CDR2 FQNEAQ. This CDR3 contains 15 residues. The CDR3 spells CASTSHEGRREKLFF. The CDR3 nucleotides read TGTGCCAGCACCTCGCACGAAGGCAGACGGGAAAAACTGTTTTTT. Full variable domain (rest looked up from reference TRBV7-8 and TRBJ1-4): GAGVSQSPRYKVAKRGQDVALRCDPISGHVSLFWYQQALGQGPEFLTYFQNEAQLDKSGLPSDRFFAERPEGSVSTLKIQRTQQEDSAVYLCASTSHEGRREKLFFGSGTQLSVL.

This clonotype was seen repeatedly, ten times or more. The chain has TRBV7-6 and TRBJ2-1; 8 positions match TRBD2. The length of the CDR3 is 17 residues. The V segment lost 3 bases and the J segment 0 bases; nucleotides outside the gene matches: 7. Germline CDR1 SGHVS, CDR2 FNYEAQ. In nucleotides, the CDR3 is TGTGCCAGCAGCTTTTTTAGCGGGGAGCGCTCCTACAATGAGCAGTTCTTC. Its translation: CASSFFSGERSYNEQFF.

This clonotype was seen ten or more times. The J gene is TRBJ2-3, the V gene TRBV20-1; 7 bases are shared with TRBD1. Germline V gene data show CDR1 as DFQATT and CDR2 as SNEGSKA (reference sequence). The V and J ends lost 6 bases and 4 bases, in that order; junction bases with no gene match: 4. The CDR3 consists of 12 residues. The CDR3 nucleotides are TGCAGTGCACCGACAGGGTCAGATACGCAGTATTTT. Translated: CSAPTGSDTQYF.

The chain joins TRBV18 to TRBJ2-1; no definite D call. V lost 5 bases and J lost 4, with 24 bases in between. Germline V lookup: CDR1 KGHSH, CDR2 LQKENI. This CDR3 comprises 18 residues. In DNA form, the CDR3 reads TGTGCCAGCTCAGCCTCGTCCTGGGTACCGACACGATACAATGAGCAGTTCTTC. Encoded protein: CASSASSWVPTRYNEQFF.

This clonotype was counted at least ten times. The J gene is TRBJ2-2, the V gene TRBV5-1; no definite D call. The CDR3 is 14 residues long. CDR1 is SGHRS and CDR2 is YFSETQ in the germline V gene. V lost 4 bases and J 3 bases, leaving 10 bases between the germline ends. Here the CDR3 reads CASSRRTDTGELFF. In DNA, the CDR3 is TGCGCCAGCAGCCGCAGGACCGACACCGGGGAGCTGTTTTTT.

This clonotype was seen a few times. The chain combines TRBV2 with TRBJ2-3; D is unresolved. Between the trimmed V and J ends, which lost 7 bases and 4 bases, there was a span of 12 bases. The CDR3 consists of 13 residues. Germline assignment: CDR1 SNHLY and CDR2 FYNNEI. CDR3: CASTRSVADTQYF. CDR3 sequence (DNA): TGTGCCAGCACTCGCTCGGTCGCAGATACGCAGTATTTT.

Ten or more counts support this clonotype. In DNA, the CDR3 is TGTGCCAGCAGCTTAGCCGCACCAGTGGGAACCGGGGAGCTGTTTTTT. It yields the protein CASSLAAPVGTGELFF. This rearrangement joins TRBV7-6 to TRBJ2-2; no firm D call. Germline-derived CDR1 and CDR2 are SGHVS and FNYEAQ. Trimming removed 0 bases from V and 5 bases from J, with 13 bases in between. The CDR3 covers 16 residues. Using reference TRBV7-6 and TRBJ2-2 for the parts outside the CDR3, the full variable domain is GAGVSQSPRYKVTKRGQDVALRCDPISGHVSLYWYRQALGQGPEFLTYFNYEAQQDKSGLPNDRFSAERPEGSISTLTIQRTEQRDSAMYRCASSLAAPVGTGELFFGEGSRLTVL.

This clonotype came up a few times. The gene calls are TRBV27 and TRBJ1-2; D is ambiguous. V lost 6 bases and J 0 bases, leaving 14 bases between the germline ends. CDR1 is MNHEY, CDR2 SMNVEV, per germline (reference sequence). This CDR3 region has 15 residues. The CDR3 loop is CASSPDSLSNYGYTF. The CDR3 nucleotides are TGTGCCAGCAGCCCGGACTCTCTCTCTAACTATGGCTACACCTTC.

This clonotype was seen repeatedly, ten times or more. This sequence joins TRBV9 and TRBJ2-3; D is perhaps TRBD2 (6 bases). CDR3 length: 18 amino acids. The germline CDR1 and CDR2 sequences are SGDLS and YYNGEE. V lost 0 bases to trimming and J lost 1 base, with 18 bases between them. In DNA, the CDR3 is TGTGCCAGCAGCGTAGAACTCGGGACTCCAACACGCACAGATACGCAGTATTTT. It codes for CASSVELGTPTRTDTQYF.

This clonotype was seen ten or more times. The CDR3 DNA follows: TGCGCCAGCAGCTTTTGGGGAGGAGAGACCCAGTACTTC. It encodes CASSFWGGETQYF. The chain is built from TRBV5-1 and TRBJ2-5; possibly TRBD2 for D (6 bases). There are 13 residues in the CDR3. The V gene's germline CDR1 is SGHRS and CDR2 YFSETQ. Trimming shortened V by 2 bases and J by 4 bases, and 9 bases separated the two germline ends.

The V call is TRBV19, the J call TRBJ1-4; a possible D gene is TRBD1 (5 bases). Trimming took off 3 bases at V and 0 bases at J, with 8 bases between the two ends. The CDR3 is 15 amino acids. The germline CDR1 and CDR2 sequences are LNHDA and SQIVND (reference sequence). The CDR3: CASSIPTATNEKLFF. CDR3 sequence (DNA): TGTGCCAGTAGTATCCCGACAGCAACTAATGAAAAACTGTTTTTT.

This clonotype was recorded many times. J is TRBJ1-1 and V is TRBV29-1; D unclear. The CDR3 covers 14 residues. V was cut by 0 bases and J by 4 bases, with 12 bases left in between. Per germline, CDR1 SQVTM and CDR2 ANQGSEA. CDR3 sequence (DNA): TGCAGCGTTGAAGATACGGTAAAAGGCACTGAAGCTTTCTTT. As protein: CSVEDTVKGTEAFF.

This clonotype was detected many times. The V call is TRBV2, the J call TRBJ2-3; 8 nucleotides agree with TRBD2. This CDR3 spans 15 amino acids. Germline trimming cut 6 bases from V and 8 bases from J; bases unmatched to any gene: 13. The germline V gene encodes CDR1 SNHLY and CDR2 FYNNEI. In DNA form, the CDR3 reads TGTGCCAGCAGCCGGGAGGGACCGCGCGTCGGTACGCAGTATTTT. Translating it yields CASSREGPRVGTQYF.

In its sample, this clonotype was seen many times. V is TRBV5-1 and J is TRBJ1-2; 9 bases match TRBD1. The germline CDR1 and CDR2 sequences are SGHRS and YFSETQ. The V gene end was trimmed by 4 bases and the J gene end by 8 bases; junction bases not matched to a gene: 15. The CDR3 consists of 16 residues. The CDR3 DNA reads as TGCGCCAGCAGCCCGTTACCGGGACAGGGAGCAGGAGGCTACACCTTC. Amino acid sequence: CASSPLPGQGAGGYTF.

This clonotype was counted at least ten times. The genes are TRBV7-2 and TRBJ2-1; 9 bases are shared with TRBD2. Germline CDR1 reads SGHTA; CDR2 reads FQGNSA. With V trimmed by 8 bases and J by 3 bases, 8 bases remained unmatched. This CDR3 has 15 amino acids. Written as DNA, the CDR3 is TGTGCCAGCGGATTAGCGGGGGACTTCTACAATGAGCAGTTCTTC. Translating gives CASGLAGDFYNEQFF.

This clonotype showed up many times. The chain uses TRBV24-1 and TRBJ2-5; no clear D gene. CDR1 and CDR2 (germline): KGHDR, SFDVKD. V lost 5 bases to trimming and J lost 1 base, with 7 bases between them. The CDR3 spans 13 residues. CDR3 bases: TGTGCCACCAGTGCCCATGGCCAAGAGACCCAGTACTTC. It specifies CATSAHGQETQYF.

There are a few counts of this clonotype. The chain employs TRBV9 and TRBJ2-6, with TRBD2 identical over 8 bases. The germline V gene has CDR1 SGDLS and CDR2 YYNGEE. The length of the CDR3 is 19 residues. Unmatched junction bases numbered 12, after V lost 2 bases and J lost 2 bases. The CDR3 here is CASSVHWTSRGAGANVLTF. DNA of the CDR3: TGTGCCAGCAGCGTGCATTGGACTAGCCGGGGCGCTGGGGCCAACGTCCTGACTTTC.

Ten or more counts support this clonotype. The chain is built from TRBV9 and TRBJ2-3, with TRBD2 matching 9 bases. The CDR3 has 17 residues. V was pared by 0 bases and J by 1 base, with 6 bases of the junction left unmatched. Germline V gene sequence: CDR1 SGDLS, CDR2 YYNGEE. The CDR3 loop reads CASSVGLASGGTDTQYF. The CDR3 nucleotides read TGTGCCAGCAGCGTAGGTCTAGCTAGCGGGGGCACAGATACGCAGTATTTT. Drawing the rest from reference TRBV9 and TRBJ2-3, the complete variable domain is DSGVTQTPKHLITATGQRVTLRCSPRSGDLSVYWYQQSLDQGLQFLIQYYNGEERAKGNILERFSAQQFPDLHSELNLSSLELGDSALYFCASSVGLASGGTDTQYFGPGTRLTVL.

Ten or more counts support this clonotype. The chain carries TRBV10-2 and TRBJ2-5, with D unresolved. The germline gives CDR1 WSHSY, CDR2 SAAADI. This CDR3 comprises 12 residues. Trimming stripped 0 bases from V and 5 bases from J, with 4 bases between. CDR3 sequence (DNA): TGCGCCAGCAGTGAGTCAGGGGAGACCCAGTACTTC. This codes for CASSESGETQYF.